The present T cell receptor beta chain was sequenced within a study of cytomegalovirus exposure and HLA in healthy donors (dated by TCRdb to the late 2010s). Regarding the study in general: An earlier analysis of 587 of the donors reported approximately 260 Gb of sequence data and around 120 million unique TCR beta sequences obtained from about 180 million T cells. Typing coverage differed by locus: A, B, C, DRB1 and DQB1 were typed in about 629-630 donors, DQA1 in roughly 510, DPA1 in 600 to 610, and DPB1 in approximately 450. Approximately 310 gigabases of sequencing data and roughly 90 million unique TCR sequences were included in an early release covering around 650 HLA-typed donors. Because of strong linkage in the cohort, roughly 5 DR-DQ haplotypes were treated as single units for association and clustering. In the later analysis, no new phenotypic data were used to find candidate immune exposures; instead, reliance was placed on TCR beta sequences and their occurrence across donors. A later genetic analysis took genome-wide SNP genotypes for 398 of the 666 donors and used that subset as a discovery cohort. The study aimed to test whether cataloging public T cell receptors could reveal signatures of past pathogen exposure. A separate validation cohort of approximately 120 different subjects was used in addition to the approximately 610-subject first cohort. The study combined high-throughput TCR immunosequencing, statistical association of individual TCRs with disease status, and machine learning to predict cytomegalovirus infection status. Using immunosequencing, the study profiled T cell repertoires from around 680 subjects and related those repertoires to cytomegalovirus serostatus. On average, roughly 250,000 unique TCR beta nucleotide sequences were sequenced per donor among 398 genotyped donors of the cohort, with around 19% of those sequences being non-productive. The genetic ancestry cluster associated with self-reported Caucasian donors included 81% of the roughly 400 genotyped donors. Both class I and class II loci were covered by HLA typing, at four-digit resolution. All discovery cohort repertoires had been generated using a single sequencing platform. A later analysis re-examined previously published TCR beta repertoires from roughly 720 donors and added high-resolution HLA genotyping to investigate patterns of TCR occurrence. An earlier analysis of 587 of the donors applied high-throughput TCR beta sequencing to assess whether each TCR beta V gene segment acted as functional or pseudogenic. Alongside the repertoire data, information on donor age, sex, ethnicity and CMV serostatus was compiled.

As for this clone: The antigen this receptor binds is unknown. No qualities accompany the bases; no much larger clone lies one base away.

Libraries were constructed by the immunoSEQ multiplex PCR assay. For the multiplex PCR, a mixture combining 60 forward primers for TCR Vbeta segments and 13 reverse primers for TCR Jbeta segments was used. A multiplex PCR assay on genomic DNA amplified the CDR3 region of rearranged TCR beta genes. On the Illumina HiSeq System, the amplified TCR beta libraries were sequenced as 87-base-pair reads. From the authors' description of their analysis: A later analysis counted approximately 74 million unique TCR beta chains across the 600 to 850 repertoires, and some 11 million of these chains were shared by at least two donors. Raw reads were error-corrected and collapsed into unique sequences by a nearest-neighbor algorithm in which closely related sequences were merged to remove PCR and sequencing errors. V, D and J gene segments were assigned by aligning CDR3 sequences to IMGT reference sequences. For a sequence to be retained, a match of at least six nucleotides to both a V gene segment and a J gene segment was required. Rearrangements were called productive when the CDR3 lacked stop codons and stayed in frame with V and J; all others were non-productive. Following IMGT convention, CDR3 was defined as the stretch from the second conserved V-encoded cysteine up to the conserved J-encoded phenylalanine. The earlier analysis of about 500 of the donors excluded sequences that lacked an unambiguous match to a single V gene segment. In an earlier analysis of approximately 610 of the donors, V segments were called functional above 56.7% productive rearrangements and were called segregating when the between-donor standard deviation exceeded 5%. A statistical classification framework was built to diagnose cytomegalovirus status from the catalog of TCR beta chain sequences. V and J gene assignment, in a later analysis, came from comparing TCR nucleotide sequences with IMGT/GENE-DB human TR gene sequences. Using the TCRdist pipeline, a later analysis assigned CDR3 sequences along with most-parsimonious VDJ recombination scenarios. In a later analysis, each TCR beta chain was defined by its CDR3 amino acid sequence together with its V-gene family, and reads lacking a unique V-gene family were excluded. To address suspected cross-contamination and a sequencing artifact, a later analysis removed 592 highly shared, low-generation-probability nucleotide sequences. A later analysis calculated a clonal expansion index for each public chain from normalized within-repertoire ranks of inferred template counts. A later analysis computed generation probabilities with a VDJ recombination model fitted to out-of-frame rearrangements, and checked the results against IGoR. Hypergeometric tests were used in a later analysis to score TCR-TCR, TCR-HLA and TCR-CMV co-occurrence, with a repertoire-size bias correction applied to the TCR pairs. To estimate false discovery rates, a later analysis permuted the HLA or CMV assignments 20 times. In a later analysis, co-occurring TCRs were grouped with DBSCAN, and TCRdist sequence similarity was added when clustering was performed within HLA-allele-positive subsets. Repertoires with fewer than 30,000 or more than 120,000 public chains were left out of co-occurrence clustering, as were five repertoires with anomalous nucleotide sharing. Held by TCRdb, this immuneACCESS table contains in-frame sequences only and omits some clones. Under half of the omission traces to an unresolved V gene where checked; the cause of the rest is unknown. Clonal size and the V and J genes are those of that table, whereas D and trimming came from the DNA. The sample records approximately 88,000 clones, 80% of which are singletons. The biggest ten clones account for under 2.5% of the sample.

The full study reports these points: Three of the identified cytomegalovirus-associated TCR beta chains were confirmed in vitro to be specific for cytomegalovirus antigens. The sequencing pipeline was judged likely to have produced a cluster of highly shared sequence variants as a technical artifact. According to a later analysis, TCR association rates differed among HLA loci, with DRB1 alleles showing the most associated TCRs and HLA-C alleles showing the fewest. A later analysis found that most CMV-associated TCR beta chains appeared HLA-restricted, with HLA associations seemingly driven largely by CMV exposure. The 87-base-pair reads could not distinguish some IMGT-functional V segments, including TRBV6-2 and TRBV6-3, so those segments were excluded. In a later analysis, several top co-occurrence clusters were reported to appear linked to parvovirus B19, influenza, CMV and Epstein-Barr virus. Only TCR beta chains were sequenced in this cohort, and the absence of alpha or paired-chain data limited detectable features. Broadly in line with IMGT annotations, most TCR beta V segments showed up in productive rearrangements about 87% or about 30% of the time in an earlier analysis of roughly 590 of the donors. The classifier was reported to diagnose cytomegalovirus status with high specificity and sensitivity in both the original and validation cohorts. Immune exposure information for the cohort was limited to CMV serostatus. Compared with equally common non-associated chains, HLA-associated TCR beta chains in a later analysis were more clonally expanded and had lower generation probabilities. It was suggested by the authors that the approach could potentially be generalized to other disease states and immunological phenotypes. In a later analysis, over 15,000 TCR beta sequences were associated with specific HLA alleles at a false discovery rate of 0.05. Linkage disequilibrium might explain the correlated functional status among segregating V segments, but an unknown experimental factor could not be ruled out. When HLA alleles, especially DR and DQ, strongly co-occurred, TCR associations were difficult to assign to individual alleles. In the study, around 150 TCR beta chains were listed as associated with cytomegalovirus. Because counts were too low, roughly 17 rarely observed V segments, including chromosome 9 orphons, were left out of the earlier analysis of some 640 of the donors. In a later genetic analysis, fewer N-insertions in productive TCRs were reported among donors in an Asian-associated ancestry cluster than the roughly 700-donor mean. A later genetic analysis associated a missense DCLRE1C variant with V-gene and J-gene trimming of TCR beta chains, and an independent cohort replicated the association. While some public TCRs were present in many individuals, most TCR sequences turned up only very rarely across donors. Because HLA typing was unavailable for some donors at each locus, only the typed subset was used in association tests. The presence/absence analyses assumed that sequencing depth was roughly uniform across donors, and that assumption may not be true. A further reported finding was that TCR beta sequences accurately predicted the HLA-A and HLA-B alleles for most subjects in the first cohort.

The germline V gene encodes CDR1 MNHNY and CDR2 SVGAGI (reference sequence). The CDR3 runs 13 residues from the cysteine to the phenylalanine. The entry retains the CDR3 DNA only, 39 bases that are in frame from base 1. Trimming takes 6 bases off V and 7 bases off J; junction bases not matched to a gene: 4. The cohort comprised 666 healthy bone marrow donors. Cohort members were all nominally healthy when sampled, although unrecorded immune exposures were likely present. The donor was CMV seronegative and belonged to the group of 380 or so seronegative cohort members. Each donor provided a peripheral blood sample, and peripheral blood mononuclear cells were used for TCR beta sequencing. Genomic DNA was extracted from the blood cell samples with the Qiagen DNeasy Blood Extraction Kit.

The TCR originated in a man aged 18 to 29 in good health and CMV-seronegative. This chain is built from TRBV6-6 and TRBJ1-2; TRBD1 matches 11 bases in the middle. Material for sequencing was PBMCs. The CDR3 corresponds to CASSTGTGGGYTF. The DNA sequence reads TGTGCCAGCAGCACCGGGACAGGGGGTGGCTACACCTTC.